The TCR beta chain under discussion was sequenced for a study of shared clonotypes between healthy human individuals. The data were produced by immunoSEQ multiplex PCR, yet TCRdb's version contains in-frame clones alone and is incomplete. The table shows 1.5 million to 1.9 million clones, with approximately 98% occurring only once. V lost 1 base and J lost 7, with 14 bases in between. Germline loops: CDR1 SGHVS, CDR2 FQNEAQ. This CDR3 comprises 15 residues. Sequencing input: naive CD4+ T cells sorted from blood. Documented subset: CD45RA+ positively selected. The chain uses TRBV7-8 and TRBJ2-4; weak D call: TRBD2 (5 bases). This TCR came from a man under 40 in good health. The CDR3: CASSLVRGGLNIQYF. Written as DNA, the CDR3 is TGTGCCAGCAGCTTAGTTCGGGGTGGGTTGAACATTCAGTACTTC.